The clone carrying this T cell receptor (beta chain) was counted at least ten times. TCRdb independently ran MiXCR on the RT-PCR reads; one entry per CDR3 protein. The sample lists more than 550,000 distinct CDR3 sequences, 14% occurring once. Germline CDR1 reads KGHSH; CDR2 reads LQKENI. V was pared by 3 bases and J by 5 bases, with 8 bases between. The CDR3 length is 13 residues. The sample consisted of memory CD4+ T cells from blood. This chain links TRBV18 with TRBJ1-5, with D maybe TRBD1 (6 bases). This clonotype originated in a female donor in good health, serving as a healthy control. Here the CDR3 DNA reads TGTGCCAGCTCACCGAACAGGGATCAGCCCCAGCATTTT. This encodes CASSPNRDQPQHF.